The present T cell receptor (beta chain) was sequenced within a study of T cells after yellow fever vaccination. Study information: When fractions had low cell numbers, they were prepared with SMART-Seq v4 Ultra Low Input.

The CDR3 spans 14 residues. Germline assignment: CDR1 SGHAT and CDR2 FQNNGV. Trimming left V 1 base short and J 7 bases short, with 11 bases between. TCRdb recomputed calls from the 5' RACE reads with MiXCR, one row per CDR3 protein. The sample carries about 260,000 distinct CDR3 sequences, 10% to 15% recorded once. This clonotype was found a few times. This clonotype was obtained from a man under 40 who received the YFV17D yellow fever vaccine. This material consisted of CD4+ T cells sorted from PBMCs, taken 45 days after the yellow fever booster vaccination. The J gene is TRBJ2-1, the V gene TRBV11-2, with a possible D match to TRBD2 (6 bases). Here the CDR3 DNA reads TGTGCCAGCAGCTTAGCCCCGACTAGAAATGAGCAGTTCTTC. Its protein product is CASSLAPTRNEQFF.